The present TCR beta chain was sequenced within a study of cytomegalovirus exposure and HLA in healthy donors. The CDR3 length is 16 residues. The germline V gene has CDR1 SGHRS and CDR2 YFSETQ. V was clipped by 3 bases and J by 5 bases; unmatched bases: 7. Vbeta (60) and Jbeta (13) primers were used in the PCR. TCRdb keeps only in-frame clones here, not all; method: immunoSEQ multiplex PCR. This sample carries under 200,000 clones, 68% of them seen once, and the ten largest clones take 1.3% to 1.5%. Sequencing input: PBMCs. This sequence was found in a man aged 50 to 59 in good health and CMV-seronegative. J is TRBJ2-2 and V is TRBV5-1; the match to TRBD1 covers 10 bases. CDR3 nucleotide sequence: TGCGCCAGCAGCTGGAGACAGGGGGCAAGAACCGGGGAGCTGTTTTTT. Its translation: CASSWRQGARTGELFF.